The next 14 T cell receptor beta chains were all read from a single sample in a study of blood T cell repertoires in COVID-19. Sequencing used immunoSEQ multiplex PCR; TCRdb keeps in-frame clones, though not all of them. The table lists approximately 110,000 clones, roughly four fifths of them singletons. Source material: peripheral blood. The receptors stem from a man older than 75 with COVID-19, enrolled during active disease.

This chain links TRBV10-3 with TRBJ1-4; D gene ambiguous. Germline V lookup: CDR1 ENHRY, CDR2 SYGVKD. V lost 7 bases and J lost 8, with 11 bases in between. The CDR3 sequence is 12 residues long. CDR3 in amino acids: CAIMGTGEKLFF. In DNA, the CDR3 is TGTGCCATCATGGGTACGGGGGAAAAACTGTTTTTT.

The J gene is TRBJ2-5, the V gene TRBV24-1; D possibly corresponds to TRBD2 (6 bases). This CDR3 is built from 14 residues. The ends were cut back, 2 bases at V and 3 bases at J, with 9 bases in the middle. The germline V gene encodes CDR1 KGHDR and CDR2 SFDVKD. The CDR3 bases are TGTGCCACCAGTGATTCGTGGGAGGAAGAGACCCAGTACTTC. This translates into CATSDSWEEETQYF.

This clone has only a few counts. The gene calls are TRBV28 and TRBJ2-2, with 9 bases that match TRBD2. The CDR3 has 23 residues. Trimming at V came to 5 bases and at J to 4 bases, leaving 29 bases not matched to a gene. CDR1 and CDR2 from the germline V gene are MDHEN and SYDVKM. For the CDR3, the DNA is TGTGCCAGCAGTCCAGGGACATATTACCTCGGGGGGGACCTAGCGGGATCCACCGGGGAGCTGTTTTTT. Protein sequence: CASSPGTYYLGGDLAGSTGELFF.

The chain employs TRBV19 and TRBJ2-1, with TRBD2 matching 13 bases. CDR3 length: 15 residues. The ends lost 2 bases at V and 9 bases at J; junction bases unmatched: 4. In germline, CDR1 is LNHDA, CDR2 SQIVND (reference sequence). CDR3: CASSIRGLAGTEQFF. The DNA of the CDR3 is TGTGCCAGTAGTATAAGGGGACTAGCGGGAACTGAGCAGTTCTTC.

The rearrangement uses TRBV7-9 and TRBJ2-3; 8 positions agree with TRBD2. V was pared by 4 bases and J by 4 bases, with 7 bases of the junction left unmatched. The CDR3 sequence is 15 residues long. Germline CDR1 reads SEHNR; CDR2 reads FQNEAQ (reference sequence). This CDR3 reads CASSSGGLAADTQYF. CDR3 bases: TGTGCCAGCAGCTCAGGAGGACTAGCAGCAGATACGCAGTATTTT.

The genes are TRBV11-2 and TRBJ1-2; D perhaps matches TRBD1 (5 bases). V shed 4 bases and J shed 4 bases, with 13 bases lying between them. Germline V CDR1 and CDR2: SGHAT, FQNNGV. The CDR3 runs to 14 residues. The chain's CDR3 is CASSSLQGRYGYTF. The CDR3 nucleotides read TGTGCCAGCAGCTCCCTCCAGGGTCGCTATGGCTACACCTTC.

V gene TRBV30 combines with J gene TRBJ1-6; possible D gene TRBD1, 6 bases. There are 15 residues in the CDR3. Germline V lookup: CDR1 GTSNPN, CDR2 SVGIG (reference sequence). The germline V and J ends were trimmed by 5 bases and 8 bases, with 19 bases remaining between them. As DNA, the CDR3 is TGTGCCTGGGAGTACGGACAGAACGTTTATTCACCCCTCCACTTT. Protein sequence: CAWEYGQNVYSPLHF.

The V and J genes are TRBV7-2 and TRBJ2-2, with a weak D call TRBD2 (5 bases). V gave up 5 bases and J gave up 6 bases, with 16 bases separating them. The CDR3 runs to 15 residues. Germline V gene data show CDR1 as SGHTA and CDR2 as FQGNSA. Here the CDR3 DNA reads TGTGCCAGCAGCCCCCTCCGAGGGAAAGCCGGGGAGCTGTTTTTT. Its protein is CASSPLRGKAGELFF.

The CDR3 coding sequence is TGCGCCAGCAGCATAACAGGGAATAATGAGCAGTTCTTC. Its protein product is CASSITGNNEQFF. The J gene is TRBJ2-1, the V gene TRBV5-1, with D maybe TRBD1 (6 bases). Germline V CDR1 and CDR2: SGHRS, YFSETQ. This CDR3 has 13 residues. V was pared by 4 bases and J by 7 bases, with 12 bases between.

This clone was observed a single time. This chain uses TRBV28 with TRBJ2-3, with 7 bases identical to TRBD1. Trimming at V came to 3 bases and at J to 0 bases, leaving 3 bases not matched to a gene. The germline V gene encodes CDR1 MDHEN and CDR2 SYDVKM. CDR3 length equals 15 residues. The CDR3 nucleotides read TGTGCCAGCAGTTTCCGGGACAGTAGCACAGATACGCAGTATTTT. Its protein product is CASSFRDSSTDTQYF. Full variable domain (outside the CDR3, taken from reference TRBV28 and TRBJ2-3): DVKVTQSSRYLVKRTGEKVFLECVQDMDHENMFWYRQDPGLGLRLIYFSYDVKMKEKGDIPEGYSVSREKKERFSLILESASTNQTSMYLCASSFRDSSTDTQYFGPGTRLTVL.

The rearrangement uses TRBV27 and TRBJ2-7; possibly TRBD2 for D (6 bases). This CDR3 is built from 15 residues. Germline CDR1 is MNHEY and CDR2 is SMNVEV (reference sequence). V lost 0 bases to trimming and J lost 5 bases, with 14 bases between them. The CDR3 is CASSLSSGSINEQYF. The CDR3 nucleotides read TGTGCCAGCAGTTTATCATCCGGGAGTATAAACGAGCAGTACTTC.

The count of this clone is one. The chain has TRBV29-1 and TRBJ1-1; 9 bases align to TRBD1. After removal of 7 bases from V and 3 bases from J, the junction contained 6 bases not matched to a gene. Germline values: CDR1 SQVTM, CDR2 ANQGSEA. The CDR3 contains 13 residues. This CDR3 is CSAGQGQDTEAFF. DNA of the CDR3: TGCAGCGCCGGACAGGGGCAGGACACTGAAGCTTTCTTT.

This clone was recorded once. The chain couples TRBV7-9 to TRBJ1-2, with 10 nucleotides matching TRBD1. The J segment lost 8 bases and the V segment lost 5 bases, leaving 14 bases of the junction unmatched. Looked up from germline, CDR1 is SEHNR and CDR2 is FQNEAQ (reference sequence). The CDR3 runs 16 residues. CDR3 amino acids: CASSDPGTGVFQGYTF. DNA for the CDR3: TGTGCCAGCAGCGACCCCGGGACAGGGGTTTTCCAAGGCTACACCTTC.

J is TRBJ2-1 and V is TRBV6-2 or TRBV6-3; 16 bases fit TRBD2. CDR1 is MNHEY and CDR2 is SVGEGT in the germline V gene. The V segment lost 6 bases and the J segment 1 base; nucleotides outside the gene matches: 12. This CDR3 region has 20 residues. In DNA, the CDR3 is TGTGCCAGCAGCAATTTCCCGGGACTAGCGGGAGGGCCTTCCTACAATGAGCAGTTCTTC. It codes for CASSNFPGLAGGPSYNEQFF.